The 2 T cell receptor beta chains below all came from one sample that was sequenced in a study of identical twins. Each CDR3 protein gets one entry after TCRdb re-called the 5' RACE reads with MiXCR. The table records 410,000 or so distinct CDR3 sequences, less than 20% of them present only once. Sequencing used naive T cells sorted from blood. The receptors here all came from a middle-aged man in good health.

The gene calls are TRBV5-5 and TRBJ2-1; D is unresolved. The CDR3 has 12 residues. Trimming shortened V by 1 base and J by 9 bases, and 8 bases separated the two germline ends. The V gene's germline CDR1 is SGHKS and CDR2 YYEKEE (reference sequence). For the CDR3, the DNA is TGTGCCAGCAGCTTGAGCGCGACTGAGCAGTTCTTC. Protein sequence: CASSLSATEQFF.

The chain links TRBV24-1 to TRBJ1-2; D not resolved. The V and J ends lost 6 bases and 7 bases respectively, with 14 bases between them. The germline V gene has CDR1 KGHDR and CDR2 SFDVKD. This CDR3 is 13 amino acids long. The CDR3 here is CATSLSEGFGYTF. The CDR3, as DNA: TGTGCCACCAGTCTCTCTGAGGGCTTTGGCTACACCTTC.